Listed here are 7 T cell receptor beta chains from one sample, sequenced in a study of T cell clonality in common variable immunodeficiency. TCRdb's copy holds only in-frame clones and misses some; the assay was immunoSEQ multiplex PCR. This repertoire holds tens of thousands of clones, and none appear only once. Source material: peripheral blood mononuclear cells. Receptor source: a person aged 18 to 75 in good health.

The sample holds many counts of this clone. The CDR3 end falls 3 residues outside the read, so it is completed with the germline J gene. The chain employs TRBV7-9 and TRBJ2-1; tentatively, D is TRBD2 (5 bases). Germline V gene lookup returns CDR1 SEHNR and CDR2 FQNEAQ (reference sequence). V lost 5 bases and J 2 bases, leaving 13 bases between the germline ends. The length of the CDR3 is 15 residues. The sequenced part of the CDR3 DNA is TGTGCCAGCAGCCAACCCCCAGCGGCCTACAATGAG. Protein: CASSQPPAAYNE. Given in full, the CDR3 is CASSQPPAAYNEQFF. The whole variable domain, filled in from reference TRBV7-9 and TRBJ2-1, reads DTGVSQNPRHKITKRGQNVTFRCDPISEHNRLYWYRQTLGQGPEFLTYFQNEAQLEKSRLLSDRFSAERPKGSFSTLEIQRTEQGDSAMYLCASSQPPAAYNEQFFGPGTRLTVL.

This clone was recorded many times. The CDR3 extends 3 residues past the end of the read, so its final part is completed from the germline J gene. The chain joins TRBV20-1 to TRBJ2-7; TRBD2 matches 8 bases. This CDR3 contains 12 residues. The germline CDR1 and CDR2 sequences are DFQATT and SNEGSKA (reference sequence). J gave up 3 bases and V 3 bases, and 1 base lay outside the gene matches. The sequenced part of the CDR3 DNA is TGCAGTGCTAGTGGGACTAGCTACGAG. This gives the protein CSASGTSYE. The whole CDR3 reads CSASGTSYEQYF.

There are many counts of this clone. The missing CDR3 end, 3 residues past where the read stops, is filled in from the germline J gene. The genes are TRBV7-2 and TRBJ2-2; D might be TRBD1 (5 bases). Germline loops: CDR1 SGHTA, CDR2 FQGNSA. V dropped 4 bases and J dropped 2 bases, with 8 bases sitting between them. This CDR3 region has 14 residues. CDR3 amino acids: CASSYRRNTGELFF. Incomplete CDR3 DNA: TGTGCCAGCAGCTACAGGAGAAACACCGGGGAG.

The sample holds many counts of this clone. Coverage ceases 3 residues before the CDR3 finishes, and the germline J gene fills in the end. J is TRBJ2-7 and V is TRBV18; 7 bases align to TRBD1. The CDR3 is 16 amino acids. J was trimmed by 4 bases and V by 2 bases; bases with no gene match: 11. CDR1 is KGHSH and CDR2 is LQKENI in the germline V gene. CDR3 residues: CASSPKGGVVGYEQYF. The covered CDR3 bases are TGTGCCAGCTCACCAAAAGGGGGCGTCGTGGGTTACGAG.

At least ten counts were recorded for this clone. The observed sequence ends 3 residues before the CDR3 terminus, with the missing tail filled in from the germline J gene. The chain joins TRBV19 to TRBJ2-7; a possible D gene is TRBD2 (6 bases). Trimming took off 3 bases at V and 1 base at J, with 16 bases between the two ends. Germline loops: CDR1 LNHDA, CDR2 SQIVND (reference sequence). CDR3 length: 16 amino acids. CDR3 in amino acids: CASSIGGAKRSYEQYF. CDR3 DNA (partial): TGTGCCAGTAGTATCGGGGGAGCCAAGAGGTCCTACGAG.

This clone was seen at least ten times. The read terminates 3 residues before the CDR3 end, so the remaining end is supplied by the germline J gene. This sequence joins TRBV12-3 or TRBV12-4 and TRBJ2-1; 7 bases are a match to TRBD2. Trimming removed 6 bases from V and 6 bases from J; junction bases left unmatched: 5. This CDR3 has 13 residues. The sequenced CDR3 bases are TGTGCCAGCAGCCCCGGGACTATCAATGAG. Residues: CASSPGTINE. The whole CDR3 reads CASSPGTINEQFF.

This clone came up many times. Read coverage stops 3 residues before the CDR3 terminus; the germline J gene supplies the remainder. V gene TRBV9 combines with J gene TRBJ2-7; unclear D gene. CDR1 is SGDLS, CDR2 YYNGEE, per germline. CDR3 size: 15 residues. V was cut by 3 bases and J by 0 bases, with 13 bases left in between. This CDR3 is CASSEADFSSYEQYF. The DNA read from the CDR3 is TGTGCCAGCAGCGAGGCTGACTTTAGCTCCTACGAG. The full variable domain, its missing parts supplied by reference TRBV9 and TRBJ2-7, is DSGVTQTPKHLITATGQRVTLRCSPRSGDLSVYWYQQSLDQGLQFLIQYYNGEERAKGNILERFSAQQFPDLHSELNLSSLELGDSALYFCASSEADFSSYEQYFGPGTRLTVT.